The 4 T cell receptor beta chains presented below share a single source sample, sequenced in a study of cytomegalovirus exposure and HLA in healthy donors. Researchers ran the PCR with 60 Vbeta and 13 Jbeta primers. The table came from immunoSEQ multiplex PCR; TCRdb's copy has only in-frame clones and leaves some out. The sample includes under 150,000 clones, 80% of them seen just once. Sequenced input: PBMCs. The origin of the receptors is a man aged 35 to 55 in good health and CMV-seropositive.

This chain links TRBV5-1 with TRBJ2-2, with D maybe TRBD2 (5 bases). The germline CDR1 and CDR2 sequences are SGHRS and YFSETQ. V was pared by 6 bases and J by 7 bases, with 16 bases between. The CDR3 contains 14 residues. The CDR3 region is CASNLAGRGGELFF. DNA for the CDR3: TGCGCCAGCAATCTAGCTGGTCGGGGCGGGGAGCTGTTTTTT.

V gene TRBV5-1 combines with J gene TRBJ2-1, with a possible D match to TRBD2 (5 bases). The CDR3 sequence is 17 residues long. V gave up 0 bases and J gave up 8 bases, with 21 bases separating them. Per germline, CDR1 SGHRS and CDR2 YFSETQ. CDR3 protein: CASSLGLRRSISDEQFF. CDR3 nucleotide sequence: TGCGCCAGCAGCTTGGGTCTCCGGAGGTCAATTAGCGATGAGCAGTTCTTC.

The rearrangement uses TRBV9 and TRBJ1-2; D is undetermined. The V end lost 7 bases, the J end lost 5 bases, and 9 bases lay between the germline ends. CDR1 is SGDLS and CDR2 is YYNGEE in the germline V gene. The CDR3 covers 11 residues. This CDR3 is CASQALYGYTF. The CDR3 DNA reads TGTGCCAGCCAGGCGTTATATGGCTACACCTTC.

The chain uses TRBV4-1 and TRBJ2-5, with TRBD2 matching 11 bases. CDR1 and CDR2 from the germline V gene are MGHRA and YSYEKL. The CDR3 totals 16 residues. Germline trimming cut 6 bases from V and 1 base from J; bases unmatched to any gene: 7. The CDR3 loop is CASSPGGTSGQETQYF. CDR3 coding DNA: TGCGCCAGCAGTCCTGGGGGGACTAGCGGCCAAGAGACCCAGTACTTC.